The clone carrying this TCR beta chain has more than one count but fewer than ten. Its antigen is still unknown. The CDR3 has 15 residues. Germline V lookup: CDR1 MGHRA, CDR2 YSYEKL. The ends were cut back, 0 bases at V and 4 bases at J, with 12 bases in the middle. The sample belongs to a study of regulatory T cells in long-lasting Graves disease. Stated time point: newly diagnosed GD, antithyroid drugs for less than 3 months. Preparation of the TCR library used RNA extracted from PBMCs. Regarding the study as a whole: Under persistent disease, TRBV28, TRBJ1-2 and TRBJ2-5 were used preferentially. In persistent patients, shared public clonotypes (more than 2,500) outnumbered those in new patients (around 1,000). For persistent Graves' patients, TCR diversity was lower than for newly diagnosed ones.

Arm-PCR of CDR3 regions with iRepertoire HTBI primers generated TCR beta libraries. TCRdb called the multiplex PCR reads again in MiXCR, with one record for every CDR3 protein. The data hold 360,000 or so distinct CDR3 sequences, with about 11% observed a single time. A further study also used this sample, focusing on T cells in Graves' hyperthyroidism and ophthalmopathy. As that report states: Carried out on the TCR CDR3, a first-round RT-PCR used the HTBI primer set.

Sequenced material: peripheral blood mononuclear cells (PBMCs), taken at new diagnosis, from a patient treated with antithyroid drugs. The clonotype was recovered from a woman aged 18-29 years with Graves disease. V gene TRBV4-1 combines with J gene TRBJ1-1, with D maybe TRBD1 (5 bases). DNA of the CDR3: TGCGCCAGCAGCCAAGATCCCGGAGGGGTCACTGAAGCTTTCTTT. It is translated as CASSQDPGGVTEAFF.